The rows below give T cell receptor beta chains drawn from one sample of a study of CD8+ T cells in alopecia areata. The method was immunoSEQ multiplex PCR; TCRdb's version includes in-frame clones alone and lacks a portion of them. The sample lists roughly 73,000 clones; 25% to 35% were seen once. Source: CD8+ T cells sorted from blood, taken at week 4, from a patient treated with tofacitinib. The source is a human donor with alopecia areata. Both conserved end residues are part of each CDR3. D genes are given only for firm matches. Expanded clones get a size class; other rows say once, few or many, or leave the size out.

v_gene	d_gene	j_gene	abundance	CDR3aa	CDR3nt
TRBV11-2	.	TRBJ1-1	few	CASSILQGNTEAFF	TGTGCCAGCAGTATCCTCCAGGGAAACACTGAAGCTTTCTTT
TRBV29-1	.	TRBJ2-3	.	CSVQDLSTDTQYF	TGCAGCGTTCAGGATCTTAGCACAGATACGCAGTATTTT
TRBV7-9	TRBD1	TRBJ2-7	.	CASSSGTGTEQYF	TGTGCCAGCAGCTCCGGGACAGGGACCGAGCAGTACTTC
TRBV13	.	TRBJ2-2	few	CASSAVSSEDTGELFF	TGTGCCAGCAGCGCGGTTTCCAGCGAAGACACCGGGGAGCTGTTTTTT
TRBV29-1	.	TRBJ2-7	few	CSVEGLSYEQYF	TGCAGCGTTGAAGGACTTTCCTACGAGCAGTACTTC
TRBV27	.	TRBJ2-5	.	CASSLSVGKETQYF	TGTGCCAGCAGTTTATCGGTGGGAAAAGAGACCCAGTACTTC
TRBV29-1	TRBD2	TRBJ2-7	.	CSVPGLAGSYEQYF	TGCAGCGTTCCGGGACTAGCGGGCTCCTACGAGCAGTACTTC
TRBV2	.	TRBJ2-7	few	CASRSYEQYF	TGTGCCAGCAGATCCTACGAGCAGTACTTC
TRBV11-2	.	TRBJ2-5	once	CASSSLPRETQYF	TGTGCCAGCAGCAGTCTGCCCAGAGAGACCCAGTACTTC
TRBV15	.	TRBJ2-7	few	CATSRGNYEQYF	TGTGCCACCAGCAGAGGGAACTACGAGCAGTACTTC
TRBV6-5	.	TRBJ2-5	few	CASSYSKPPGETQYF	TGTGCCAGCAGTTACTCTAAGCCTCCGGGAGAGACCCAGTACTTC
TRBV11-2	.	TRBJ2-7	.	CASSFAYEQYF	TGTGCCAGCAGCTTTGCTTACGAGCAGTACTTC
TRBV14	.	TRBJ2-1	.	CASSHRGGREPGGEQFF	TGTGCCAGCAGCCACAGGGGCGGTCGGGAGCCCGGGGGTGAGCAGTTCTTC
TRBV2	TRBD2	TRBJ2-1	few	CASSGLAGAYNEQFF	TGTGCCAGCAGTGGACTAGCGGGAGCCTACAATGAGCAGTTCTTC
TRBV30	.	TRBJ1-1	.	CAWSLGNTEAFF	TGTGCCTGGAGTTTGGGCAACACTGAAGCTTTCTTT
TRBV29-1	.	TRBJ2-2	.	CSVEGGPTGELFF	TGCAGCGTTGAGGGGGGGCCCACCGGGGAGCTGTTTTTT
TRBV15	TRBD2	TRBJ2-5	.	CATGPTSEEETQYF	TGTGCCACCGGACCGACTAGCGAAGAAGAGACCCAGTACTTC
TRBV9	.	TRBJ1-1	few	CASSAYEGDTEAFF	TGTGCCAGCAGCGCATACGAAGGGGACACTGAAGCTTTCTTT
TRBV29-1	.	TRBJ1-1	.	CSVDPTYTEAFF	TGCAGCGTTGACCCAACTTACACTGAAGCTTTCTTT
TRBV7-8	TRBD2	TRBJ2-2	few	CASSLSGLAHTGELFF	TGTGCCAGCAGCCTCTCGGGACTAGCGCACACCGGGGAGCTGTTTTTT
TRBV18	TRBD1	TRBJ2-7	.	CASSSDRGAYEQYF	TGTGCCAGCTCGTCGGACAGGGGAGCCTACGAGCAGTACTTC
TRBV29-1	TRBD1	TRBJ2-1	.	CSVLGQGSSYNEQFF	TGCAGCGTACTGGGACAGGGAAGCTCCTACAATGAGCAGTTCTTC
TRBV5-6	TRBD2	TRBJ2-7	.	CASSGVGKREISYEQYF	TGTGCCAGCAGCGGAGTAGGAAAGCGGGAGATCTCCTACGAGCAGTACTTC
TRBV5-1	.	TRBJ1-1	.	CASSLTGVEIF	TGCGCCAGCAGCTTGACGGGTGTAGAGATCTTT
TRBV29-1	.	TRBJ1-2	.	CSVEPGRYGYTF	TGCAGCGTTGAGCCAGGGAGGTATGGCTACACCTTC
TRBV29-1	TRBD1	TRBJ2-2	few	CSGEGGLAGELFF	TGCAGCGGAGAAGGGGGCCTGGCCGGGGAGCTGTTTTTT
TRBV30	TRBD2	TRBJ2-1	.	CACKTSGAYNEQFF	TGTGCCTGCAAGACTAGCGGAGCCTACAATGAGCAGTTCTTC
TRBV7-2	TRBD1	TRBJ2-5	few	CASNSGQGLGPQETQYF	TGTGCCAGCAACTCGGGACAGGGGTTGGGCCCCCAAGAGACCCAGTACTTC
TRBV4-1	TRBD2	TRBJ2-7	few	CASSQTPTSNNEQYF	TGTGCCAGCAGCCAAACCCCGACTAGCAACAACGAGCAGTACTTC
TRBV2	.	TRBJ2-2	medium-sized	CASSPENTGELFF	TGTGCCAGCAGCCCAGAGAACACCGGGGAGCTGTTTTTT
TRBV7-9	TRBD1	TRBJ2-1	few	CASSSPGQGDNEQFF	TGTGCCAGCAGCTCTCCGGGACAGGGGGACAATGAGCAGTTCTTC
TRBV29-1	.	TRBJ2-2	.	CSAYTGELFF	TGCAGCGCATACACCGGGGAGCTGTTTTTT
TRBV15	TRBD1	TRBJ2-2	.	CATSSPSQGDLRELFF	TGTGCCACCAGCAGCCCCTCACAGGGGGACCTCCGGGAGCTGTTTTTT
TRBV5-1	.	TRBJ2-5	few	CASSLRVQETQYF	TGCGCCAGCAGCTTGAGGGTCCAAGAGACCCAGTACTTC
TRBV5-1	.	TRBJ1-1	.	CASSLAGGLTEAFF	TGCGCCAGCAGCTTGGCCGGTGGGTTGACTGAAGCTTTCTTT
TRBV2	TRBD2	TRBJ2-5	.	CASRGRAGGHQETQYF	TGTGCCAGCAGGGGAAGAGCGGGAGGCCACCAAGAGACCCAGTACTTC
TRBV19	.	TRBJ1-2	.	CASSTGYGYTF	TGTGCCAGTAGTACGGGCTATGGCTACACCTTC
TRBV7-2	.	TRBJ2-1	few	CASSLASAPEFF	TGTGCCAGCAGCCTCGCGAGCGCCCCGGAGTTCTTC
TRBV6-1	.	TRBJ2-1	many	CASKPWGGDNEQFF	TGTGCCAGCAAGCCGTGGGGAGGTGACAATGAGCAGTTCTTC
TRBV9	TRBD2	TRBJ2-1	.	CASKPASGHNEQFF	TGTGCCAGCAAGCCCGCTAGCGGCCACAATGAGCAGTTCTTC
TRBV5-1	.	TRBJ2-3	few	CASTERGVYTDTQYF	TGCGCCAGCACCGAACGAGGGGTTTACACAGATACGCAGTATTTT